A single sample gave rise to the 32 T cell receptor beta chains below, sequenced in a study of blood T cell repertoires in COVID-19 (dated by TCRdb to the early 2020s). The library was produced with the immunoSEQ multiplex PCR assay. TCRdb obtained this table from immuneACCESS and retained in-frame rearrangements with V and J assigned. These tables miss some clones; where compared with another copy, unresolved V genes account for less than half of the shortfall, and the remainder is unexplained. The sample table contains about 64,000 clones; only one count was recorded for roughly 80% of them. The top ten hold more than 13% of the sample. Sequencing input: peripheral blood. These receptors came from a man aged 60 to 69 with COVID-19, enrolled during active disease.

The genes are TRBV2 and TRBJ1-6, with D unclear. V was trimmed by 6 bases and J by 8 bases, leaving 14 bases between them. The CDR3 spans 14 residues. Germline V gene data show CDR1 as SNHLY and CDR2 as FYNNEI. The DNA for the CDR3 is TGTGCCAGCAGGTCCCCCAACAGTGATTCACCCCTCCACTTT. Its translation is CASRSPNSDSPLHF.

V is TRBV5-4 and J is TRBJ2-1, with TRBD2 as a possible D gene (5 bases). CDR1 is SGHNT and CDR2 is YYREEE in the germline V gene (reference sequence). The CDR3 length is 14 residues. V was trimmed by 0 bases and J by 7 bases, leaving 11 bases between them. This CDR3 is CASSLEAAGNEQFF. The CDR3 DNA reads as TGTGCCAGCAGCTTGGAAGCGGCCGGGAATGAGCAGTTCTTC.

A note on this clone: Mismatch with germline at one junction end may stem from a read error. The gene calls are TRBV11-2 and TRBJ2-1; 8 bases are shared with TRBD2. CDR1 and CDR2 from the germline V gene are SGHAT and FQNNGV. The CDR3 is made up of 16 amino acids. CDR3 region: CASSPIRGGSHNEQFF. In DNA form, the CDR3 reads TGTGCCAGCAGCCCTATCCGGGGGGGCTCCCACAATGAGCAGTTCTTC.

V is TRBV6-5 and J is TRBJ1-6; possibly TRBD1 for D (5 bases). Germline V gives CDR1 MNHEY, CDR2 SVGAGI. The CDR3 runs 14 residues. V was trimmed by 8 bases and J by 9 bases, leaving 17 bases between them. CDR3 in amino acids: CASSYGAVGSPLHF. CDR3 coding DNA: TGTGCCAGCTCCTATGGGGCGGTCGGTTCACCCCTCCACTTT.

This chain uses TRBV6-5 with TRBJ2-5, with D perhaps TRBD2 (5 bases). V dropped 7 bases and J dropped 9 bases, with 18 bases sitting between them. Per germline, CDR1 MNHEY and CDR2 SVGAGI. The CDR3 is 13 residues long. This chain's CDR3 is CASTQEGRSPQYF. In DNA form, the CDR3 reads TGTGCCAGCACGCAAGAGGGAAGGAGCCCCCAGTACTTC.

This clone has a single count. The rearrangement links TRBV6-5 to TRBJ1-6, with D perhaps TRBD1 (5 bases). The CDR3 loop spans 15 amino acids. With 0 bases removed from V and 7 bases from J, the gap between germline ends came to 10 bases. Germline CDR1 reads MNHEY; CDR2 reads SVGAGI. The DNA for the CDR3 is TGTGCCAGCAGTTACTCCCGGGGGGGGAATTCACCCCTCCACTTT. This gives the protein CASSYSRGGNSPLHF.

The chain uses TRBV7-2 and TRBJ2-7; the D gene is possibly TRBD2 (6 bases). Germline V CDR1 and CDR2: SGHTA, FQGNSA. This CDR3 contains 15 residues. V lost 3 bases to trimming and J lost 2 bases, with 14 bases between them. CDR3 in DNA: TGTGCCAGCAGCTTTGCGGGACCGGGGGCCTACGAGCAGTACTTC. Amino acids: CASSFAGPGAYEQYF.

V is TRBV28 and J is TRBJ2-7; 7 bases are a match to TRBD2. Germline V gene data show CDR1 as MDHEN and CDR2 as SYDVKM. The length of the CDR3 is 15 residues. With V trimmed by 5 bases and J by 4 bases, 11 bases remained unmatched. CDR3 loop: CASSPPEGAGYEQYF. CDR3 DNA: TGTGCCAGCAGTCCACCCGAAGGAGCGGGGTACGAGCAGTACTTC. The entire variable domain, with the rest obtained from reference TRBV28 and TRBJ2-7, is as follows: DVKVTQSSRYLVKRTGEKVFLECVQDMDHENMFWYRQDPGLGLRLIYFSYDVKMKEKGDIPEGYSVSREKKERFSLILESASTNQTSMYLCASSPPEGAGYEQYFGPGTRLTVT.

The gene calls are TRBV18 and TRBJ1-1; D unresolved. CDR1 KGHSH and CDR2 LQKENI come from the germline V gene. Trimming left V 11 bases short and J 4 bases short, with 14 bases between. The CDR3 extends over 12 amino acids. CDR3 DNA sequence: TGTGCCTCCTCCGTCTCCTCCACTGAAGCTTTCTTT. Protein: CASSVSSTEAFF.

The rearrangement uses TRBV27 and TRBJ2-7; maybe TRBD2 (6 bases). The germline gives CDR1 MNHEY, CDR2 SMNVEV (reference sequence). The CDR3 contains 16 residues. V lost 3 bases and J 6 bases, leaving 21 bases between the germline ends. The CDR3 bases are TGTGCCAGCAGTTTCGGCAGGGTAGCTTTAGCGGCCGAGCAGTACTTC. Its protein is CASSFGRVALAAEQYF.

The chain is built from TRBV11-3 and TRBJ2-7; D is possibly TRBD2 (5 bases). Germline CDR1 reads SGHNT; CDR2 reads YENEEA. V was pared by 4 bases and J by 10 bases, with 14 bases between. This CDR3 is 12 amino acids long. CDR3 residues: CASSYLREPQYF. The CDR3 nucleotides read TGTGCCAGCAGCTACCTCCGGGAACCACAGTACTTC.

This chain links TRBV6-1 with TRBJ2-3; TRBD2 might be the D (5 bases). Deletions cut 0 bases from V and 8 bases from J, with 9 bases between. This CDR3 is 13 amino acids long. CDR1 is MNHNS and CDR2 is SASEGT in the germline V gene. The CDR3: CASSEAEGTTQYF. CDR3 in DNA: TGTGCCAGCAGTGAAGCTGAGGGAACTACGCAGTATTTT.

This rearrangement joins TRBV11-3 to TRBJ1-1, with D hard to call. CDR1 SGHNT and CDR2 YENEEA come from the germline V gene. V lost 3 bases to trimming and J lost 0 bases, with 8 bases between them. The CDR3 extends over 14 amino acids. This chain's CDR3 is CASSLGSLNTEAFF. CDR3 nucleotide sequence: TGTGCCAGCAGCTTGGGCAGCCTGAACACTGAAGCTTTCTTT.

This chain joins TRBV6-1 and TRBJ2-7; a weak D match, TRBD2 (6 bases). With 0 bases removed from V and 7 bases from J, the gap between germline ends came to 13 bases. Germline V CDR1 and CDR2: MNHNS, SASEGT. There are 14 residues in the CDR3. The CDR3 loop reads CASSEAGGTGEQYF. CDR3 bases: TGTGCCAGCAGTGAAGCTGGCGGGACCGGGGAGCAGTACTTC.

V is TRBV5-1 and J is TRBJ2-1; no clear D. In germline, CDR1 is SGHRS, CDR2 YFSETQ. V was pared by 0 bases and J by 0 bases, with 10 bases between. There are 16 residues in the CDR3. The DNA of the CDR3 is TGCGCCAGCAGCTTGGTACGGGTAAGCTCCTACAATGAGCAGTTCTTC. Protein sequence: CASSLVRVSSYNEQFF.

The rearrangement links TRBV7-3 to TRBJ2-2; 7 nucleotides align to TRBD1. V lost 3 bases to trimming and J lost 2 bases; unmatched junction nucleotides: 6. This CDR3 region has 16 residues. Germline V gene sequence: CDR1 SGHTA, CDR2 FQGTGA. The CDR3 reads CASSLGQLFNTGELFF. CDR3 bases: TGTGCCAGCAGCTTGGGACAGCTTTTCAACACCGGGGAGCTGTTTTTT.

The chain employs TRBV5-1 and TRBJ1-4; 7 nucleotides match TRBD1. This CDR3 comprises 14 residues. Germline assignment: CDR1 SGHRS and CDR2 YFSETQ. The junction had 3 bases not matched to a gene; V was cut back by 1 base and J by 6 bases. The CDR3 protein is CASSLWQGDEKLFF. The CDR3 nucleotides read TGCGCCAGCAGCTTGTGGCAGGGGGATGAAAAACTGTTTTTT.

V usage is TRBV5-1 and J usage is TRBJ2-5, with a tentative D call TRBD1 (6 bases). In germline, CDR1 is SGHRS, CDR2 YFSETQ. This CDR3 comprises 15 residues. The ends were cut back, 3 bases at V and 4 bases at J, with 16 bases in the middle. CDR3 in amino acids: CASSSTGHPSETQYF. The CDR3 DNA sequence: TGCGCCAGCAGCTCTACGGGACATCCGTCAGAGACCCAGTACTTC.

The genes are TRBV5-1 and TRBJ2-3; 10 nucleotides match TRBD2. This CDR3 region has 17 residues. CDR1 is SGHRS and CDR2 is YFSETQ in the germline V gene. Trimming at V came to 0 bases and at J to 1 base, leaving 5 bases not matched to a gene. CDR3 in DNA: TGCGCCAGCAGCTTGGGAGCGGGAGGGCCGGGCACAGATACGCAGTATTTT. It yields the protein CASSLGAGGPGTDTQYF.

This clone was seen a handful of times. The CDR3: CASSPGLATTDTQYF. In DNA, the CDR3 is TGTGCCAGCAGCCCGGGACTAGCGACCACAGATACGCAGTATTTT. This chain joins TRBV6-5 and TRBJ2-3, with 10 bases that match TRBD2. Germline trimming cut 6 bases from V and 2 bases from J; bases unmatched to any gene: 5. Per germline, CDR1 MNHEY and CDR2 SVGAGI. The length of the CDR3 is 15 residues.

This chain uses TRBV25-1 with TRBJ1-5; maybe TRBD1 (5 bases). The CDR3 consists of 15 residues. V was shortened by 5 bases and J by 0 bases, with 11 bases between the two germline ends. Germline CDR1 and CDR2: MGHDK and SYGVNS. The CDR3 spells CASSKSTDSNQPQHF. The CDR3 coding sequence is TGTGCCAGCAGTAAGTCGACAGATAGCAATCAGCCCCAGCATTTT.

The J gene is TRBJ2-5, the V gene TRBV5-4; the D gene is possibly TRBD2 (5 bases). Trimming cost V 4 bases and J 6 bases, with 13 bases left between them. From germline, CDR1 is SGHNT and CDR2 YYREEE (reference sequence). The CDR3 is 13 amino acids. This chain's CDR3 is CASSHLDSQTQYF. The DNA of the CDR3 is TGTGCCAGCAGCCACCTGGACTCACAGACCCAGTACTTC.

This chain links TRBV19 with TRBJ2-1; D is perhaps TRBD2 (6 bases). This CDR3 has 14 residues. V lost 5 bases, J lost 5 bases, and 13 bases lay in between. CDR1 LNHDA and CDR2 SQIVND come from the germline V gene (reference sequence). The CDR3: CASSVGGANNEQFF. The CDR3 DNA reads as TGTGCCAGTAGTGTTGGCGGGGCTAACAATGAGCAGTTCTTC.

The chain carries TRBV30 and TRBJ1-1, with D maybe TRBD1 (5 bases). V was cut by 2 bases and J by 4 bases, with 20 bases left in between. Germline CDR1 GTSNPN, CDR2 SVGIG (reference sequence). The CDR3 is made up of 16 amino acids. The CDR3 bases are TGTGCCTGGAGTCCAGGGAGGGGAGGGCCCGGCACTGAAGCTTTCTTT. This codes for CAWSPGRGGPGTEAFF.

This chain uses TRBV7-9 with TRBJ2-3; D call uncertain. V lost 4 bases, J lost 4 bases, and 12 bases lay in between. This CDR3 is 14 amino acids long. CDR1 SEHNR and CDR2 FQNEAQ come from the germline V gene (reference sequence). The chain's CDR3 is CASSSTRSPDTQYF. The CDR3 DNA follows: TGTGCCAGCAGCTCCACAAGGAGTCCAGATACGCAGTATTTT.

The chain is built from TRBV7-3 and TRBJ2-3, with D tentatively TRBD2 (5 bases). V was trimmed by 6 bases and J by 0 bases, leaving 13 bases between them. CDR3 length equals 15 residues. From germline, CDR1 is SGHTA and CDR2 FQGTGA. The CDR3, as DNA: TGTGCCAGCAGTCCACGGGGTCTAAGCACAGATACGCAGTATTTT. Translation gives CASSPRGLSTDTQYF.

CDR3 sequence (DNA): TGTGCCAGCAGTAGGACTAGCGGGGTCAACAATGAGCAGTTCTTC. As protein: CASSRTSGVNNEQFF. The chain recombines TRBV28 with TRBJ2-1; 12 bases match TRBD2. The trim removed 5 bases at V and 5 bases at J, leaving 4 bases unmatched. CDR1 and CDR2 from the germline V gene are MDHEN and SYDVKM. The CDR3 has 15 amino acids. The full variable domain, rest sourced from reference TRBV28 and TRBJ2-1, is DVKVTQSSRYLVKRTGEKVFLECVQDMDHENMFWYRQDPGLGLRLIYFSYDVKMKEKGDIPEGYSVSREKKERFSLILESASTNQTSMYLCASSRTSGVNNEQFFGPGTRLTVL.

J is TRBJ2-3 and V is TRBV7-8; 8 nucleotides agree with TRBD2. Germline lookup yields CDR1 SGHVS and CDR2 FQNEAQ. The CDR3 has 13 residues. Losses at the gene ends were 5 bases for V and 6 bases for J; bases not matched to a gene: 4. In nucleotides, the CDR3 is TGTGCCAGCAGCCGCGGGGGGTCGGATACGCAGTATTTT. Amino acid sequence: CASSRGGSDTQYF.

The chain couples TRBV5-6 to TRBJ2-1; 8 nucleotides align to TRBD2. The CDR3 runs to 16 residues. Per the germline V gene, CDR1 is SGHDT and CDR2 is YYEEEE. The V gene end was trimmed by 2 bases and the J gene end by 2 bases; junction bases not matched to a gene: 6. As DNA, the CDR3 is TGTGCCAGCAGCTTAGTAGGGCGGGGGGCCTACAATGAGCAGTTCTTC. As protein: CASSLVGRGAYNEQFF.

The table lists this clone with a count of one. V and J are TRBV5-4 and TRBJ2-7; D is perhaps TRBD2 (5 bases). The V and J ends lost 4 bases and 5 bases respectively, with 10 bases between them. Germline V lookup: CDR1 SGHNT, CDR2 YYREEE (reference sequence). CDR3 length: 12 residues. This CDR3 is CASSIWTHEQYF. CDR3 DNA sequence: TGTGCCAGCAGCATATGGACTCACGAGCAGTACTTC. The full variable domain, its missing parts supplied by reference TRBV5-4 and TRBJ2-7, is ETGVTQSPTHLIKTRGQQVTLRCSSQSGHNTVSWYQQALGQGPQFIFQYYREEENGRGNFPPRFSGLQFPNYSSELNVNALELDDSALYLCASSIWTHEQYFGPGTRLTVT.

The genes are TRBV7-3 and TRBJ2-1, with 9 positions matching TRBD2. The length of the CDR3 is 13 residues. V lost 5 bases, J lost 8 bases, and 4 bases stayed unmatched. Germline V lookup: CDR1 SGHTA, CDR2 FQGTGA. The CDR3 nucleotides read TGTGCCAGCAGCCCTGAGCGGGAGGATGAGCAGTTCTTC. This translates into CASSPEREDEQFF.

CDR3 protein: CSGRQGPNGYTF. In DNA form, the CDR3 reads TGCAGCGGACGACAGGGTCCAAATGGCTACACCTTC. This chain uses TRBV29-1 with TRBJ1-2; 7 nucleotides align to TRBD1. CDR3 length equals 12 residues. CDR1 SQVTM and CDR2 ANQGSEA come from the germline V gene. Losses at the gene ends were 7 bases for V and 6 bases for J; bases not matched to a gene: 8.